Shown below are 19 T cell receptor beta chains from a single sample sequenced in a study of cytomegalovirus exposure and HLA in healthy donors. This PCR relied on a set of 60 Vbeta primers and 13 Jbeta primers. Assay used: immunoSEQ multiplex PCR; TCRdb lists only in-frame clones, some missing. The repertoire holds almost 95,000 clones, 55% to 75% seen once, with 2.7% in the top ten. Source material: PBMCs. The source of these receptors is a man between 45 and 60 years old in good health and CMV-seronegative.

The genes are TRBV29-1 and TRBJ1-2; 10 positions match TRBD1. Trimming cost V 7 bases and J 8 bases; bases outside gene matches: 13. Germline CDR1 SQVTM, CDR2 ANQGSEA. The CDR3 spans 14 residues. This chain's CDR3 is CSAEGRQGAQGYTF. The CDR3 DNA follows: TGCAGCGCCGAGGGCCGACAGGGGGCGCAGGGCTACACCTTC.

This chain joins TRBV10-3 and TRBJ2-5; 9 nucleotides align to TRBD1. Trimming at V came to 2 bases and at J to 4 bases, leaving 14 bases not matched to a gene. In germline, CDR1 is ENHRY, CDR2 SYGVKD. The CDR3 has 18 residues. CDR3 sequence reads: CAISERTGTGRPGETQYF. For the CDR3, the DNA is TGTGCCATCAGTGAGCGTACCGGGACAGGGCGCCCTGGAGAGACCCAGTACTTC.

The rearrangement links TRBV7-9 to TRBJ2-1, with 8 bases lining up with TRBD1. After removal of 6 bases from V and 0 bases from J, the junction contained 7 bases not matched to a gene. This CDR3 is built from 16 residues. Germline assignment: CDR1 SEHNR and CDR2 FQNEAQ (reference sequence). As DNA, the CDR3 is TGTGCCAGCAGTCAGAGTGACAGGGGCTCCTACAATGAGCAGTTCTTC. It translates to CASSQSDRGSYNEQFF.

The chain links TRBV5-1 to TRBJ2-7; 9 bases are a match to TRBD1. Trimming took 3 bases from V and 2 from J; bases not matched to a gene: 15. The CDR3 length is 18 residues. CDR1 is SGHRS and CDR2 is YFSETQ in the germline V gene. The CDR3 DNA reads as TGCGCCAGCAGCTCCCTTCCGGGACAGGGATACCTAACCTACGAGCAGTACTTC. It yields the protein CASSSLPGQGYLTYEQYF.

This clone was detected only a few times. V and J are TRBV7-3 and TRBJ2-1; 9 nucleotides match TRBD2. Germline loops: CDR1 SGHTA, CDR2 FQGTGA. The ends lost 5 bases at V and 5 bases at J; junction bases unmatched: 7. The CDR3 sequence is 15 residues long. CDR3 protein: CASSPIAGVNNEQFF. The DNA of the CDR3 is TGTGCCAGCAGCCCGATAGCGGGGGTGAACAATGAGCAGTTCTTC. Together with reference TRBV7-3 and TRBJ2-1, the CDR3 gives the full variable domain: GAGVSQTPSNKVTEKGKYVELRCDPISGHTALYWYRQSLGQGPEFLIYFQGTGAADDSGLPNDRFFAVRPEGSVSTLKIQRTERGDSAVYLCASSPIAGVNNEQFFGPGTRLTVL.

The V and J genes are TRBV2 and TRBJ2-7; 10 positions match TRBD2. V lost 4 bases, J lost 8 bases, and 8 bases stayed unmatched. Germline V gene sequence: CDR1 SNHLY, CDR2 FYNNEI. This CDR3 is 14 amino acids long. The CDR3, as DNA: TGTGCCAGCAGTGTGCGAGCGGGAGGGCCAAAGCAGTACGTC. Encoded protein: CASSVRAGGPKQYV.

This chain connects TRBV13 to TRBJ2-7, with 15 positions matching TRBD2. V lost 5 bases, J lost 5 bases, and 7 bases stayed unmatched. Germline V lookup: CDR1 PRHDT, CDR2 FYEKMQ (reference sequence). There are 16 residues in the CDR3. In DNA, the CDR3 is TGTGCCAGCAGCCTCCCAGGGACTAGCGGGGGGAACGAGCAGTACTTC. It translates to CASSLPGTSGGNEQYF. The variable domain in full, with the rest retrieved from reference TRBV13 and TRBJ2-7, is AAGVIQSPRHLIKEKRETATLKCYPIPRHDTVYWYQQGPGQDPQFLISFYEKMQSDKGSIPDRFSAQQFSDYHSELNMSSLELGDSALYFCASSLPGTSGGNEQYFGPGTRLTVT.

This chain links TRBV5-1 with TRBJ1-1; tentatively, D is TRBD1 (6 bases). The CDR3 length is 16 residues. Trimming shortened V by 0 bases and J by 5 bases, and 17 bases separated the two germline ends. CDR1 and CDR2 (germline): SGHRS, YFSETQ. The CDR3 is CASSLGSFRGRTEAFF. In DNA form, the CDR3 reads TGCGCCAGCAGCTTGGGTAGTTTCAGGGGTAGGACTGAAGCTTTCTTT.

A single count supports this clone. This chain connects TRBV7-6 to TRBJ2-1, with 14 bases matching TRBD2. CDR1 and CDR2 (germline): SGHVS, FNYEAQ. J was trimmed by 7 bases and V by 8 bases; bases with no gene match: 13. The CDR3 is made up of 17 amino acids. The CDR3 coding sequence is TGTGCCAGCGGTTTGGTGATCCGGACTAGCGGGAGGAATGAGCAGTTCTTC. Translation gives CASGLVIRTSGRNEQFF.

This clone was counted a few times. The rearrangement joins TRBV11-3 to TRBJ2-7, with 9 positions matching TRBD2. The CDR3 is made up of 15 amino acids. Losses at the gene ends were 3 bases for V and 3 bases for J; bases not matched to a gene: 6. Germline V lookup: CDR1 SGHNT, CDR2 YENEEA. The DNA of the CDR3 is TGTGCCAGCAGCTTCGGAGCGGGAGGCCACTACGAGCAGTACGTC. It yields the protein CASSFGAGGHYEQYV.

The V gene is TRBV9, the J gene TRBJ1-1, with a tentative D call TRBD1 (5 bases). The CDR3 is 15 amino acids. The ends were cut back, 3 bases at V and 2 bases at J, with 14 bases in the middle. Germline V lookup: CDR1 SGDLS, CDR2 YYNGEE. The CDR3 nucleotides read TGTGCCAGCAGCGGGCAGGGAGGAAGAAACACTGAAGCTTTCTTT. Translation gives CASSGQGGRNTEAFF.

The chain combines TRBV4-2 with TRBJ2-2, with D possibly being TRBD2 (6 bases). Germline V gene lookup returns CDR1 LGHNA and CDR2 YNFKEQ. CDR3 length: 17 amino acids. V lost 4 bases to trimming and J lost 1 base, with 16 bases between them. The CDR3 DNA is TGTGCCAGCAGCCCCTGGTCGGGGGTCCGGAACACCGGGGAGCTGTTTTTT. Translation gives CASSPWSGVRNTGELFF.

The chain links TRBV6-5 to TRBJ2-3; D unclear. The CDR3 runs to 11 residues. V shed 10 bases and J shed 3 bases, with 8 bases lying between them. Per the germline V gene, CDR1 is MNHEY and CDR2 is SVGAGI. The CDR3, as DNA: TGTGCCACCCTCAGGACAGATACGCAGTATTTT. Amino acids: CATLRTDTQYF.

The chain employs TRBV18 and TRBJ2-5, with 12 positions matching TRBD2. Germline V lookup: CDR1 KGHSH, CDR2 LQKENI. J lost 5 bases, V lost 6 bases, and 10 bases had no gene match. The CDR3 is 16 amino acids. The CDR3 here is CASSPRLAGAGETQYF. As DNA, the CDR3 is TGTGCCAGCTCGCCAAGACTAGCGGGAGCGGGGGAGACCCAGTACTTC.

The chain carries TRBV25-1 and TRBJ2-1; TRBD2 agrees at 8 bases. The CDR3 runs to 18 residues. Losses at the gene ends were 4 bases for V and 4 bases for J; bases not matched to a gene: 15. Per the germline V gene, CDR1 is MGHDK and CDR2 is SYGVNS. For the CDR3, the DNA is TGTGCCAGCAGTGGGCCGGGAGGGATCAGCCCTAATTACAATGAGCAGTTCTTC. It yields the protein CASSGPGGISPNYNEQFF.

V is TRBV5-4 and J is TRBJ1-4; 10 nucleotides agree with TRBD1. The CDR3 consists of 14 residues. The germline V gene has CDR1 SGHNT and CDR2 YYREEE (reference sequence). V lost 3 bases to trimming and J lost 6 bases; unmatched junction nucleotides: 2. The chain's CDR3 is CASSWTGGDEKLFF. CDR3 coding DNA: TGTGCCAGCAGCTGGACAGGGGGGGATGAAAAACTGTTTTTT. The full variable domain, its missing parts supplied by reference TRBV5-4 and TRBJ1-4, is ETGVTQSPTHLIKTRGQQVTLRCSSQSGHNTVSWYQQALGQGPQFIFQYYREEENGRGNFPPRFSGLQFPNYSSELNVNALELDDSALYLCASSWTGGDEKLFFGSGTQLSVL.

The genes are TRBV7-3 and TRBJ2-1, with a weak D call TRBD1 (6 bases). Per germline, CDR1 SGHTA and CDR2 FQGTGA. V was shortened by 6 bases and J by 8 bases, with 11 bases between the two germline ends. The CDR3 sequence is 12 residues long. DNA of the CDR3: TGTGCCAGCAGTCTCAGGGGTTATGAGCAGTTCTTC. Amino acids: CASSLRGYEQFF.

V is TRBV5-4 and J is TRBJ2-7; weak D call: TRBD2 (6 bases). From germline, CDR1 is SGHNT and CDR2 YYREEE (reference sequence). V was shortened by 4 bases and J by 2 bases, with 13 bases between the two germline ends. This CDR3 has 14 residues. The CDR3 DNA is TGTGCCAGCAGCCTACCCGGGAGCACCTACGAGCAGTACTTC. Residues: CASSLPGSTYEQYF.

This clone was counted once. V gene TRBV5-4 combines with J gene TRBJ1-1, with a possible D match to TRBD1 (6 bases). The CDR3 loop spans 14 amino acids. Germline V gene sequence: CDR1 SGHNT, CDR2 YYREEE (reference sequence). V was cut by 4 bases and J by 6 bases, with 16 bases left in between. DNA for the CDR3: TGTGCCAGCAGCCTGACGCTGAACAGGGCTGAAGCTTTCTTT. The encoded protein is CASSLTLNRAEAFF. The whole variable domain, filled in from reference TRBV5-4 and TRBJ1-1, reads ETGVTQSPTHLIKTRGQQVTLRCSSQSGHNTVSWYQQALGQGPQFIFQYYREEENGRGNFPPRFSGLQFPNYSSELNVNALELDDSALYLCASSLTLNRAEAFFGQGTRLTVV.